Below are 25 T cell receptor beta chains sequenced from a single sample in a study of T cell repertoires in cytomegalovirus infection. Via MiXCR, TCRdb re-called the reads, giving one row per CDR3 protein. The repertoire includes about 500,000 distinct CDR3 sequences, 33% of them detected once, and about a sixth sits in the top ten. No cognate antigen is known for these TCRs. The sample consisted of cultured PBMCs, taken from culture after CMV antigen stimulation. The origin of the receptors is a human donor in good health (CMV status not recorded). Some clones in this sample may be carry-over from other donors' samples.

This clonotype showed up just a few times. The chain couples TRBV7-2 to TRBJ2-5; tentatively, D is TRBD2 (6 bases). V was cut by 1 base and J by 4 bases, with 16 bases left in between. The CDR3 consists of 16 residues. Germline CDR1 reads SGHTA; CDR2 reads FQGNSA. CDR3 nucleotides: TGTGCCAGCAGCTTAGGCACGACGGTGGGGGGAGAGACCCAGTACTTC. Its translation is CASSLGTTVGGETQYF.

A word on this clonotype: The germline gene is not matched at one end of the junction; a read error may be the cause. V gene TRBV6-1 combines with J gene TRBJ2-5; the match to TRBD2 covers 8 bases. The CDR3 is 15 amino acids. Looked up from germline, CDR1 is MNHNS and CDR2 is SASEGT. The CDR3: CASSEAGDPEETQYF. The CDR3 DNA reads as TGTGCCAGCAGCGAAGCGGGAGACCCAGAAGAGACCCAGTACTTC.

V and J are TRBV19 and TRBJ1-5, with 8 bases lining up with TRBD1. V lost 7 bases to trimming and J lost 0 bases; unmatched junction nucleotides: 11. Per the germline V gene, CDR1 is LNHDA and CDR2 is SQIVND (reference sequence). This CDR3 contains 17 residues. DNA for the CDR3: TGTGCCAGTACCCCGGACAGGGCGAAGTATAGCAATCAGCCCCAGCATTTT. Amino acid sequence: CASTPDRAKYSNQPQHF.

This clonotype has at least ten counts. The chain carries TRBV7-8 and TRBJ2-1; 12 bases match TRBD2. This CDR3 comprises 18 residues. CDR1 and CDR2 from the germline V gene are SGHVS and FQNEAQ. V trimming: 1 base; J trimming: 8 bases; junction bases outside the gene matches: 12. The CDR3 DNA reads as TGTGCCAGCAGCTTAGGGACTTCACTAGCGGGAGGATCCGATGAGCAGTTCTTC. This gives the protein CASSLGTSLAGGSDEQFF.

This clonotype was detected once. This may stem from a read error, because a much larger clone lies one nucleotide away. This chain connects TRBV7-2 to TRBJ1-3; 7 nucleotides line up with TRBD1. The CDR3 runs 15 residues. Per germline, CDR1 SGHTA and CDR2 FQGNSA. DNA of the CDR3: TGTGCCAGCAGTCCGGTAGGGGGCTCTGGAGACACCATATATTTT. Residues: CASSPVGGSGDTIYF.

To note about this clonotype: One end of the junction varies from germline; a read error may be responsible. This chain uses TRBV7-2 with TRBJ1-4, with a possible D match to TRBD1 (5 bases). The CDR3 loop spans 16 amino acids. Germline CDR1 reads SGHTA; CDR2 reads FQGNSA. The CDR3: CASSPGARPGNEKLIF. The CDR3 DNA reads as TGTGCCAGCAGCCCCGGGGCACGGCCCGGTAATGAAAAACTGATTTTT.

This clonotype was counted at least ten times. This rearrangement joins TRBV12-3 or TRBV12-4 to TRBJ2-3; D not resolved. V lost 3 bases, J lost 8 bases, and 3 bases lay in between. The CDR3 consists of 10 residues. CDR3 residues: CASSLSTQYF. CDR3 bases: TGTGCCAGCAGTTTGAGTACGCAGTATTTT.

This clonotype was detected ten times or more. The genes are TRBV7-2 and TRBJ1-5, with D unresolved. The length of the CDR3 is 13 residues. V lost 3 bases and J lost 5, with 8 bases in between. Germline CDR1 reads SGHTA; CDR2 reads FQGNSA. CDR3 DNA sequence: TGTGCCAGCAGCTTGAACAGATATCAGCCCCAGCATTTT. Its translation is CASSLNRYQPQHF.

This clonotype was seen only a few times. The chain combines TRBV20-1 with TRBJ2-3, with 8 bases that match TRBD1. Germline CDR1 and CDR2: DFQATT and SNEGSKA (reference sequence). CDR3 length: 16 amino acids. J lost 2 bases, V lost 3 bases, and 10 bases had no gene match. The CDR3 region has the DNA TGCAGTGCTAGGGAGGGACAGGCCTCTAACACAGATACGCAGTATTTT. It yields the protein CSAREGQASNTDTQYF.

This clonotype showed up just a few times. This chain links TRBV28 with TRBJ2-1; 14 bases align to TRBD2. Trimming took 7 bases from V and 3 from J; bases not matched to a gene: 8. Germline CDR1 MDHEN, CDR2 SYDVKM. This CDR3 contains 17 residues. CDR3 residues: CASNLGLAGGLYNEQFF. The CDR3 nucleotides read TGTGCCAGCAATCTAGGACTAGCGGGAGGACTCTACAATGAGCAGTTCTTC.

This clonotype has more than one count but fewer than ten. V is TRBV25-1 and J is TRBJ1-2; no clear D gene. V lost 3 bases to trimming and J lost 6 bases, with 8 bases between them. Germline V lookup: CDR1 MGHDK, CDR2 SYGVNS. This CDR3 spans 12 amino acids. The CDR3 sequence is CASSDVGHGYTF. The CDR3, as DNA: TGTGCCAGCAGTGATGTGGGTCATGGCTACACCTTC.

CDR3 DNA sequence: TGCGCCAGCAGCCGGGGACTAGCGGGAGGATTTGATGAGCAGTTCTTC. Translation gives CASSRGLAGGFDEQFF. The chain couples TRBV4-1 to TRBJ2-1, with 15 bases that match TRBD2. CDR3 length: 16 residues. The J segment lost 8 bases and the V segment lost 4 bases, leaving 6 bases of the junction unmatched. Germline V lookup: CDR1 MGHRA, CDR2 YSYEKL.

This chain uses TRBV20-1 with TRBJ2-3; no clear D gene. In germline, CDR1 is DFQATT, CDR2 SNEGSKA (reference sequence). The V and J ends lost 6 bases and 2 bases respectively, with 12 bases between them. CDR3 size: 13 residues. The CDR3 sequence: CSAPTDYTDTQYF. The CDR3 DNA reads TGCAGTGCCCCTACAGATTACACAGATACGCAGTATTTT.

The chain employs TRBV7-4 and TRBJ2-1; a possible D gene is TRBD2 (5 bases). V was trimmed by 5 bases and J by 6 bases, leaving 17 bases between them. In germline, CDR1 is SGHVT, CDR2 SQSDAQ. This CDR3 is 15 amino acids long. The CDR3 sequence: CASSPGLHLGNEQFF. The CDR3 nucleotides are TGTGCCAGCAGCCCCGGACTGCACCTTGGCAATGAGCAGTTCTTC.

This clonotype was seen a handful of times. This chain links TRBV28 with TRBJ2-3, with a weak D call TRBD2 (9 bases). From germline, CDR1 is MDHEN and CDR2 SYDVKM. The CDR3 is 17 amino acids. Deletions cut 6 bases from V and 3 bases from J, with 22 bases between. The CDR3, as DNA: TGTGCCAGCAGGATTCAGGGGGCTAGCGGGATGACAGATACGCAGTATTTT. It yields the protein CASRIQGASGMTDTQYF.

This chain connects TRBV5-1 to TRBJ1-1; D not certain. The CDR3 runs 15 residues. CDR1 is SGHRS and CDR2 is YFSETQ in the germline V gene. The germline V and J ends were trimmed by 0 bases and 2 bases, with 11 bases remaining between them. CDR3: CASSLAAGTNTEAFF. CDR3 DNA: TGCGCCAGCAGCTTGGCGGCCGGTACCAACACTGAAGCTTTCTTT.

The sample holds a few counts of this clonotype. The gene calls are TRBV7-8 and TRBJ1-2, with 9 nucleotides matching TRBD1. The CDR3 has 15 amino acids. Trimming removed 5 bases from V and 4 bases from J; junction bases left unmatched: 8. Germline V lookup: CDR1 SGHVS, CDR2 FQNEAQ. The CDR3 coding sequence is TGTGCCAGCAGCGCAAAACGGGACAGGGTCTATGGCTACACCTTC. Amino acid sequence: CASSAKRDRVYGYTF.

The V and J genes are TRBV7-9 and TRBJ2-1; 10 bases map to TRBD1. Trimming at V came to 2 bases and at J to 13 bases, leaving 5 bases not matched to a gene. The CDR3 covers 13 residues. The germline gives CDR1 SEHNR, CDR2 FQNEAQ (reference sequence). The CDR3, as DNA: TGTGCCAGCAGCTTACTCGGACAGGGGGGACAGTTCTTC. Its translation: CASSLLGQGGQFF.

This clonotype came up a few times. The rearrangement uses TRBV12-3 or TRBV12-4 and TRBJ1-5; D uncertain. Trimming removed 3 bases at V and 0 bases at J, with 9 bases between. The CDR3 length is 15 residues. The CDR3 coding sequence is TGTGCCAGCAGTTTCTCAGTGGATAGCAATCAGCCCCAGCATTTT. Protein: CASSFSVDSNQPQHF.

The chain joins TRBV6-2 or TRBV6-3 to TRBJ1-1; D is unresolved. Looked up from germline, CDR1 is MNHEY and CDR2 is SVGEGT. V shed 0 bases and J shed 8 bases, with 13 bases lying between them. The CDR3 consists of 14 residues. The CDR3 DNA follows: TGTGCCAGCAGTTACTCGACGGGATCGGCCGAAGCTTTCTTT. Protein product: CASSYSTGSAEAFF.

The rearrangement links TRBV7-6 to TRBJ2-7; D not certain. The CDR3 spans 14 residues. V gave up 1 base and J gave up 1 base, with 8 bases separating them. Germline V gene lookup returns CDR1 SGHVS and CDR2 FNYEAQ. The CDR3 nucleotides are TGTGCCAGCAGCTTAGACACTGGTTCCTACGAGCAGTACTTC. As protein: CASSLDTGSYEQYF.

V is TRBV5-6 and J is TRBJ1-4; 9 nucleotides line up with TRBD1. With 4 bases clipped from V and 0 bases from J, the junction kept 7 bases outside the gene matches. Germline V CDR1 and CDR2: SGHDT, YYEEEE. There are 17 residues in the CDR3. The CDR3 DNA is TGTGCCAGCAGCGCCTCCGGGACAGGGTCAACTAATGAAAAACTGTTTTTT. Encoded protein: CASSASGTGSTNEKLFF.

This clonotype was observed a few times. V gene TRBV6-2 or TRBV6-3 combines with J gene TRBJ2-1; D may be TRBD2 (5 bases). Looked up from germline, CDR1 is MNHEY and CDR2 is SVGEGT. V was trimmed by 5 bases and J by 10 bases, leaving 18 bases between them. This CDR3 contains 14 residues. The CDR3 loop is CASSAFTGSREQFF. Written as DNA, the CDR3 is TGTGCCAGCAGTGCATTCACGGGATCTCGGGAGCAGTTCTTC.

The chain carries TRBV7-2 and TRBJ2-2, with TRBD2 as a possible D gene (5 bases). The CDR3 has 14 residues. Germline V CDR1 and CDR2: SGHTA, FQGNSA. With 1 base removed from V and 7 bases from J, the gap between germline ends came to 10 bases. The DNA for the CDR3 is TGTGCCAGCAGCTTAGGGCAGGCGGGCGGGGAGCTGTTTTTT. Protein sequence: CASSLGQAGGELFF.

The chain couples TRBV6-2 or TRBV6-3 to TRBJ2-5; TRBD1 might be the D (5 bases). The germline gives CDR1 MNHEY, CDR2 SVGEGT. The CDR3 consists of 14 residues. V lost 2 bases, J lost 7 bases, and 14 bases lay in between. The CDR3 DNA reads TGTGCCAGCAGTTACGCCAAGCAGGGTGTGACCCAGTACTTC. Amino acids: CASSYAKQGVTQYF.